This T cell receptor (beta chain) was captured by sequencing in a study of T cell repertoires in cytomegalovirus infection. Study findings and constraints: Summed frequency of shared TCR beta families picked out CMV carriers who also had the relevant HLA.

MiXCR, run by TCRdb on the reads, gives a single entry per CDR3 protein. The sample holds roughly 150,000 distinct CDR3 sequences, roughly 17% seen once. This clonotype was seen many times. Its matching antigen is unknown. This TCR derives from a human donor in good health (CMV status not recorded). Some clones in this sample may be carry-over from other donors' samples. The sequenced sample was CD8+ T cells from PBMCs.

In DNA, the CDR3 is TGTGCCAGCATCCCGGGACAGGGGTTCAATCAGCCCCAGCATTTT. Amino acids: CASIPGQGFNQPQHF. The V call is TRBV12-3 or TRBV12-4, the J call TRBJ1-5, with 10 nucleotides matching TRBD1. The length of the CDR3 is 15 residues. Trimming cost V 7 bases and J 3 bases; bases outside gene matches: 6.